The 32 T cell receptor beta chains below were found in one sample sequenced in a study of blood T cell repertoires in COVID-19. Assay used: immunoSEQ multiplex PCR; TCRdb lists only in-frame clones, some missing. The data hold more than 100,000 clones, with roughly 85% observed a single time. Input material: peripheral blood. The receptors were sampled from an elderly man with acute or convalescent COVID-19.

This clone occurred once. This chain uses TRBV28 with TRBJ1-1; 7 bases are shared with TRBD1. The ends lost 4 bases at V and 3 bases at J; junction bases unmatched: 5. Germline V CDR1 and CDR2: MDHEN, SYDVKM. The CDR3 has 14 residues. CDR3 coding DNA: TGTGCCAGCAGTTCAGGGGGAAAGGACACTGAAGCTTTCTTT. It is translated as CASSSGGKDTEAFF.

The chain has TRBV9 and TRBJ2-5; TRBD2 matches 8 bases. The CDR3 spans 19 residues. Germline CDR1 reads SGDLS; CDR2 reads YYNGEE. With V trimmed by 4 bases and J by 1 base, 18 bases remained unmatched. CDR3 sequence reads: CASSPRPRPGLVPQETQYF. CDR3 nucleotide sequence: TGTGCCAGCAGCCCACGCCCGAGACCGGGACTAGTGCCCCAAGAGACCCAGTACTTC.

The V gene is TRBV7-9, the J gene TRBJ1-1, with D perhaps matching TRBD1 (6 bases). V was shortened by 1 base and J by 4 bases, with 13 bases between the two germline ends. Per germline, CDR1 SEHNR and CDR2 FQNEAQ (reference sequence). This CDR3 has 15 residues. Here the CDR3 reads CASSLGGGEGTEAFF. CDR3 DNA sequence: TGTGCCAGCAGCTTAGGGGGGGGCGAAGGCACTGAAGCTTTCTTT.

This chain joins TRBV11-1 and TRBJ2-3; 10 nucleotides align to TRBD2. Germline CDR1 reads SGHAT; CDR2 reads FQDESV (reference sequence). V trimming: 5 bases; J trimming: 6 bases; junction bases outside the gene matches: 8. The CDR3 length is 15 residues. CDR3 residues: CASSLFLAGVDTQYF. The CDR3 DNA sequence: TGTGCCAGCAGCCTCTTCCTAGCGGGAGTTGATACGCAGTATTTT. Full variable domain (rest looked up from reference TRBV11-1 and TRBJ2-3): EAEVAQSPRYKITEKSQAVAFWCDPISGHATLYWYRQILGQGPELLVQFQDESVVDDSQLPKDRFSAERLKGVDSTLKIQPAELGDSAMYLCASSLFLAGVDTQYFGPGTRLTVL.

V and J are TRBV10-3 and TRBJ1-6, with D possibly matching TRBD1 (5 bases). The CDR3 totals 16 residues. V lost 3 bases and J lost 8, with 17 bases in between. CDR1 ENHRY and CDR2 SYGVKD come from the germline V gene. The CDR3 DNA follows: TGTGCCATCAGTGACAACGGGGGACTAAGCTATTCACCCCTCCACTTT. Translated, it gives CAISDNGGLSYSPLHF.

The V and J genes are TRBV27 and TRBJ2-6, with 9 bases lining up with TRBD1. In germline, CDR1 is MNHEY, CDR2 SMNVEV (reference sequence). V lost 6 bases and J lost 4; bases outside the gene matches: 10. This CDR3 region has 17 residues. The DNA for the CDR3 is TGTGCCAGCAGAACCGGGACAGGGTCTTTAGGGGCCAACGTCCTGACTTTC. Its protein product is CASRTGTGSLGANVLTF.

J is TRBJ1-4 and V is TRBV5-1, with TRBD1 identical over 7 bases. Germline trimming cut 3 bases from V and 7 bases from J; bases unmatched to any gene: 9. Germline V gene sequence: CDR1 SGHRS, CDR2 YFSETQ. This CDR3 is 15 amino acids long. The chain's CDR3 is CASSSGADRSEKLFF. In nucleotides, the CDR3 is TGCGCCAGCAGCTCGGGGGCGGACAGGAGTGAAAAACTGTTTTTT.

This clone has just a few counts. The rearrangement joins TRBV5-8 to TRBJ2-1; 8 nucleotides line up with TRBD2. The CDR3 runs to 16 residues. CDR1 is SGHTS and CDR2 is YDEGEE in the germline V gene. The V gene end was trimmed by 4 bases and the J gene end by 2 bases; junction bases not matched to a gene: 8. The CDR3 sequence: CASSPGRGGTYNEQFF. CDR3 DNA sequence: TGTGCCAGCAGCCCGGGTCGGGGGGGGACCTACAATGAGCAGTTCTTC.

The chain couples TRBV5-1 to TRBJ2-6, with TRBD2 as a possible D gene (5 bases). The CDR3 covers 16 residues. Germline CDR1 reads SGHRS; CDR2 reads YFSETQ. V was clipped by 3 bases and J by 3 bases, with 13 bases between them. For the CDR3, the DNA is TGCGCCAGCAGCTCGGGGTCTGGTCGTGGGGCCAACGTCCTGACTTTC. Translated, it gives CASSSGSGRGANVLTF.

The chain carries TRBV6-5 and TRBJ1-1; maybe TRBD1 (5 bases). CDR1 and CDR2 from the germline V gene are MNHEY and SVGAGI. Trimming left V 2 bases short and J 4 bases short, with 8 bases between. CDR3 length: 13 amino acids. CDR3 region: CASSYPGGTEAFF. CDR3 nucleotides: TGTGCCAGCAGTTACCCGGGGGGCACTGAAGCTTTCTTT.

The count of this clone is one. This chain uses TRBV18 with TRBJ1-3; 10 bases map to TRBD1. Trimming took 6 bases from V and 3 from J; bases not matched to a gene: 5. Germline CDR1 and CDR2: KGHSH and LQKENI. The CDR3 extends over 15 amino acids. The CDR3, as DNA: TGTGCCAGCTCCCGTGGACAGGGGGTTGGAAACACCATATATTTT. It codes for CASSRGQGVGNTIYF.

The genes are TRBV6-2 or TRBV6-3 and TRBJ2-7; 9 nucleotides match TRBD1. The CDR3 extends over 17 amino acids. The germline CDR1 and CDR2 sequences are MNHEY and SVGEGT. Trimming removed 5 bases from V and 8 bases from J; junction bases left unmatched: 19. The CDR3 spells CASSPQVSTGQGNQQYF. The CDR3 nucleotides read TGTGCCAGCAGTCCGCAAGTATCGACCGGACAGGGGAACCAGCAGTACTTC.

The J gene is TRBJ2-6, the V gene TRBV6-6; perhaps TRBD1 as D (6 bases). The V end was cut by 5 bases, the J end by 4 bases, with 12 bases between. CDR3 length: 15 amino acids. Germline V gene data show CDR1 as MNHNY and CDR2 as SVGAGI (reference sequence). CDR3 sequence: CASSQTGPGANVLTF. The CDR3 DNA follows: TGTGCCAGCAGTCAAACAGGGCCCGGGGCCAACGTCCTGACTTTC.

This chain connects TRBV6-1 to TRBJ1-1, with D hard to call. Germline-derived CDR1 and CDR2 are MNHNS and SASEGT. V was trimmed by 0 bases and J by 4 bases, leaving 12 bases between them. CDR3 size: 15 residues. CDR3 protein: CASSEARDWVTEAFF. DNA for the CDR3: TGTGCCAGCAGTGAAGCGAGGGATTGGGTCACTGAAGCTTTCTTT.

CDR3 DNA sequence: TGTGCCAGCAGCTTAGCGGGCAGCTCCTACGAGCAGTACTTC. It specifies CASSLAGSSYEQYF. The J gene is TRBJ2-7, the V gene TRBV7-2; D uncertain. The CDR3 loop spans 14 amino acids. V lost 0 bases and J 0 bases, leaving 6 bases between the germline ends. The germline V gene encodes CDR1 SGHTA and CDR2 FQGNSA.

The gene calls are TRBV14 and TRBJ2-1, with 10 bases that match TRBD2. This CDR3 spans 17 amino acids. CDR1 is SGHDN and CDR2 is FVKESK in the germline V gene. With 6 bases clipped from V and 9 bases from J, the junction kept 17 bases outside the gene matches. CDR3 protein: CASSHMEASGRFTEQFF. The CDR3 region has the DNA TGTGCCAGCAGTCATATGGAGGCTAGCGGGAGATTTACTGAGCAGTTCTTC. The full variable domain, its missing parts supplied by reference TRBV14 and TRBJ2-1, is EAGVTQFPSHSVIEKGQTVTLRCDPISGHDNLYWYRRVMGKEIKFLLHFVKESKQDESGMPNNRFLAERTGGTYSTLKVQPAELEDSGVYFCASSHMEASGRFTEQFFGPGTRLTVL.

The chain links TRBV5-1 to TRBJ1-1, with 8 bases fitting TRBD1. Trimming took 0 bases from V and 7 from J; bases not matched to a gene: 5. The CDR3 is made up of 14 amino acids. The germline gives CDR1 SGHRS, CDR2 YFSETQ. The CDR3 is CASSLAGGFDEAFF. CDR3 coding DNA: TGCGCCAGCAGCTTGGCAGGGGGCTTTGATGAAGCTTTCTTT.

V gene TRBV6-6 combines with J gene TRBJ1-1; possibly TRBD1 for D (5 bases). The germline gives CDR1 MNHNY, CDR2 SVGAGI (reference sequence). This CDR3 contains 12 residues. V lost 6 bases and J lost 8, with 13 bases in between. The CDR3 nucleotides are TGTGCCAGCAGAGACACGGGACTCGAAGCTTTCTTT. This gives the protein CASRDTGLEAFF.

This clone was found once. The chain is built from TRBV18 and TRBJ1-1, with 8 bases fitting TRBD1. Trimming took 3 bases from V and 4 from J; bases not matched to a gene: 4. The CDR3 is 14 amino acids. CDR1 and CDR2 from the germline V gene are KGHSH and LQKENI. The CDR3 loop is CASSPGTGLTEAFF. The DNA for the CDR3 is TGTGCCAGCTCACCCGGGACAGGCCTCACTGAAGCTTTCTTT.

The V gene is TRBV24-1, the J gene TRBJ2-3, with D possibly being TRBD2 (5 bases). The CDR3 length is 12 residues. V lost 4 bases, J lost 10 bases, and 11 bases lay in between. Looked up from germline, CDR1 is KGHDR and CDR2 is SFDVKD. The CDR3: CATSDPGMAQYF. CDR3 DNA: TGTGCCACCAGTGACCCGGGGATGGCGCAGTATTTT.

The V and J genes are TRBV5-1 and TRBJ2-7, with 7 nucleotides matching TRBD2. There are 15 residues in the CDR3. From germline, CDR1 is SGHRS and CDR2 YFSETQ. V was pared by 2 bases and J by 1 base, with 6 bases of the junction left unmatched. The CDR3 here is CASSFGGVGSYEQYF. CDR3 sequence (DNA): TGCGCCAGCAGCTTTGGGGGGGTTGGATCCTACGAGCAGTACTTC.

This clone was picked up one time. The CDR3, as DNA: TGTGCCTCATCAGGGGCCCCTCCTAATGAAAAACTGTTTTTT. Its protein is CASSGAPPNEKLFF. V and J are TRBV28 and TRBJ1-4; a weak D match, TRBD1 (6 bases). The CDR3 has 14 residues. Germline V lookup: CDR1 MDHEN, CDR2 SYDVKM. V lost 11 bases, J lost 3 bases, and 16 bases lay in between. Supplemented by reference TRBV28 and TRBJ1-4, the full variable domain reads DVKVTQSSRYLVKRTGEKVFLECVQDMDHENMFWYRQDPGLGLRLIYFSYDVKMKEKGDIPEGYSVSREKKERFSLILESASTNQTSMYLCASSGAPPNEKLFFGSGTQLSVL.

This CDR3 reads CASSLSGAMGYEQYF. For the CDR3, the DNA is TGTGCCAGCAGCTTATCAGGGGCGATGGGATACGAGCAGTACTTC. The rearrangement joins TRBV7-6 to TRBJ2-7; a possible D gene is TRBD1 (6 bases). V was shortened by 2 bases and J by 4 bases, with 15 bases between the two germline ends. The CDR3 has 15 amino acids. CDR1 SGHVS and CDR2 FNYEAQ come from the germline V gene.

The V gene is TRBV7-9, the J gene TRBJ2-7; 7 bases match TRBD2. This CDR3 has 14 amino acids. From germline, CDR1 is SEHNR and CDR2 FQNEAQ (reference sequence). With V trimmed by 6 bases and J by 6 bases, 11 bases remained unmatched. CDR3 amino acids: CASSRLGGSLEQYF. CDR3 nucleotide sequence: TGTGCCAGCAGTAGGCTGGGAGGGTCCCTCGAGCAGTACTTC.

V and J are TRBV11-2 and TRBJ1-1, with a weak D call TRBD1 (6 bases). This CDR3 contains 14 residues. V was clipped by 5 bases and J by 4 bases, with 14 bases between them. Germline assignment: CDR1 SGHAT and CDR2 FQNNGV. The CDR3 nucleotides are TGTGCCAGCAGCCTAGGGGGGGGAGTCACTGAAGCTTTCTTT. Protein product: CASSLGGGVTEAFF.

The J gene is TRBJ2-3, the V gene TRBV19; 8 bases map to TRBD1. Trimming removed 1 base from V and 5 bases from J; junction bases left unmatched: 2. This CDR3 has 14 amino acids. The germline CDR1 and CDR2 sequences are LNHDA and SQIVND (reference sequence). The CDR3 DNA follows: TGTGCCAGTAGTATAGGAACAGGGGGAGATACGCAGTATTTT. Translated: CASSIGTGGDTQYF.

V gene TRBV9 combines with J gene TRBJ1-1, with 7 bases aligning to TRBD1. CDR3 length: 15 amino acids. The germline gives CDR1 SGDLS, CDR2 YYNGEE. Unmatched junction bases numbered 6, after V lost 3 bases and J lost 1 base. CDR3 in DNA: TGTGCCAGCAGCGCCCGACAGGGACCGAACACTGAAGCTTTCTTT. Translating gives CASSARQGPNTEAFF.

The chain uses TRBV7-6 and TRBJ2-7; 7 nucleotides agree with TRBD1. The length of the CDR3 is 16 residues. V trimming: 2 bases; J trimming: 5 bases; junction bases outside the gene matches: 12. Germline V gives CDR1 SGHVS, CDR2 FNYEAQ. The CDR3 DNA reads as TGTGCCAGCAGCTTAACCTACGGGACAGTATCCCACGAGCAGTACTTC. It codes for CASSLTYGTVSHEQYF.

This clone was seen a few times. The gene calls are TRBV28 and TRBJ2-1, with TRBD1 matching over 7 bases. J lost 3 bases, V lost 3 bases, and 5 bases had no gene match. Per the germline V gene, CDR1 is MDHEN and CDR2 is SYDVKM. The CDR3 covers 15 residues. CDR3 sequence (DNA): TGTGCCAGCAGTTTTTGGCAGGGGGACTACAATGAGCAGTTCTTC. Protein product: CASSFWQGDYNEQFF.

The chain uses TRBV9 and TRBJ2-7, with 14 nucleotides matching TRBD2. CDR3 length: 14 residues. With 3 bases clipped from V and 6 bases from J, the junction kept 2 bases outside the gene matches. The V gene's germline CDR1 is SGDLS and CDR2 YYNGEE. The DNA for the CDR3 is TGTGCCAGCAGCGCGGGACTAGCGGGAGTCGAGCAGTACTTC. Amino acids: CASSAGLAGVEQYF. Full variable domain (remainder filled in from reference TRBV9 and TRBJ2-7): DSGVTQTPKHLITATGQRVTLRCSPRSGDLSVYWYQQSLDQGLQFLIQYYNGEERAKGNILERFSAQQFPDLHSELNLSSLELGDSALYFCASSAGLAGVEQYFGPGTRLTVT.

The chain uses TRBV9 and TRBJ2-2; D might be TRBD1 (6 bases). CDR1 and CDR2 from the germline V gene are SGDLS and YYNGEE. Trimming removed 4 bases at V and 5 bases at J, with 15 bases between. The CDR3 sequence is 15 residues long. DNA for the CDR3: TGTGCCAGCAGCCCCAGGAAGGGGACAACCGGGGAGCTGTTTTTT. It yields the protein CASSPRKGTTGELFF. The full variable domain, its missing parts supplied by reference TRBV9 and TRBJ2-2, is DSGVTQTPKHLITATGQRVTLRCSPRSGDLSVYWYQQSLDQGLQFLIQYYNGEERAKGNILERFSAQQFPDLHSELNLSSLELGDSALYFCASSPRKGTTGELFFGEGSRLTVL.

The chain couples TRBV15 to TRBJ2-2; 12 nucleotides match TRBD2. The ends lost 5 bases at V and 7 bases at J; junction bases unmatched: 11. CDR1 and CDR2 (germline): LNHNV, YYDKDF (reference sequence). CDR3 length: 17 residues. As DNA, the CDR3 is TGTGCCACCAGCGGAAAACTAGCGGGGGGCCATGGCGGGGAGCTGTTTTTT. This translates into CATSGKLAGGHGGELFF.